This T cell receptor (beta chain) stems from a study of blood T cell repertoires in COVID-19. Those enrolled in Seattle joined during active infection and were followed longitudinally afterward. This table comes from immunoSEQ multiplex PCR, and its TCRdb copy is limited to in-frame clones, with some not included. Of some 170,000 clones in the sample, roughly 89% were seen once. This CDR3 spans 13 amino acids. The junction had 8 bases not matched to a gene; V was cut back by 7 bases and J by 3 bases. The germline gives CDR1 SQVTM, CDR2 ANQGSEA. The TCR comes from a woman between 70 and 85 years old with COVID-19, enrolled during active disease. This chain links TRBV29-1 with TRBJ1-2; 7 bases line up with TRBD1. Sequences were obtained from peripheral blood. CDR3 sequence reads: CSAVTGSDYGYTF. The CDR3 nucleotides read TGCAGCGCCGTGACAGGGTCAGACTATGGCTACACCTTC.